The 6 T cell receptor beta chains listed next were all sequenced from one sample in a study of blood T cell repertoires in COVID-19. Sequencing used immunoSEQ multiplex PCR; TCRdb keeps in-frame clones, though not all of them. This table has around 140,000 clones, 82% appearing once. The sample comprised peripheral blood. The receptors originated from a human donor with acute or convalescent COVID-19. The donor label of this sample is uncertain.

The chain combines TRBV7-9 with TRBJ2-3; D is ambiguous. The V gene's germline CDR1 is SEHNR and CDR2 FQNEAQ (reference sequence). This CDR3 has 14 amino acids. V was cut by 5 bases and J by 2 bases, with 11 bases left in between. CDR3 sequence reads: CASSRFQFTDTQYF. The CDR3 region has the DNA TGTGCCAGCAGCCGATTTCAGTTCACAGATACGCAGTATTTT.

This sequence joins TRBV30 and TRBJ1-1; unclear D gene. V was shortened by 1 base and J by 0 bases, with 15 bases between the two germline ends. The germline gives CDR1 GTSNPN, CDR2 SVGIG (reference sequence). There are 16 residues in the CDR3. CDR3 coding DNA: TGTGCCTGGAGTGGGCCCAGGTGGATCTTGAACACTGAAGCTTTCTTT. It codes for CAWSGPRWILNTEAFF.

This clone has a single count. The genes are TRBV7-2 and TRBJ1-6, with 8 bases lining up with TRBD1. Trimming cost V 5 bases and J 4 bases; bases outside gene matches: 13. This CDR3 region has 18 residues. Germline CDR1 is SGHTA and CDR2 is FQGNSA. CDR3 DNA sequence: TGTGCCAGCAGCCCACGGACAGGGCCGCTTGTTTATAATTCACCCCTCCACTTT. Protein: CASSPRTGPLVYNSPLHF.

V and J are TRBV27 and TRBJ1-4; a weak D match, TRBD1 (6 bases). CDR1 and CDR2 (germline): MNHEY, SMNVEV (reference sequence). There are 15 residues in the CDR3. Trimming took off 3 bases at V and 7 bases at J, with 15 bases between the two ends. The CDR3 bases are TGTGCCAGCAGTTTCCGGACAGTACTCGGTGAAAAACTGTTTTTT. Protein product: CASSFRTVLGEKLFF.

This chain joins TRBV19 and TRBJ2-5; TRBD2 is a possible D gene (6 bases). V was cut by 3 bases and J by 5 bases, with 13 bases left in between. The CDR3 covers 14 residues. The germline gives CDR1 LNHDA, CDR2 SQIVND (reference sequence). As DNA, the CDR3 is TGTGCCAGTAGTATTTTGGGGAGGACGGAGACCCAGTACTTC. Protein: CASSILGRTETQYF. Looking up the rest from reference TRBV19 and TRBJ2-5 gives the full variable domain: DGGITQSPKYLFRKEGQNVTLSCEQNLNHDAMYWYRQDPGQGLRLIYYSQIVNDFQKGDIAEGYSVSREKKESFPLTVTSAQKNPTAFYLCASSILGRTETQYFGPGTRLLVL.

The rearrangement uses TRBV3-1 (or the pseudogene TRBV3-2) and TRBJ2-5, with a weak D call TRBD1 (6 bases). Trimming stripped 3 bases from V and 1 base from J, with 12 bases between. The CDR3 contains 15 residues. CDR1 LGHDT and CDR2 YNNKEL come from the germline V gene (reference sequence). The CDR3 region is CASSHRNRAQETQYF. The DNA for the CDR3 is TGTGCCAGCAGCCACCGAAACAGGGCCCAAGAGACCCAGTACTTC.